What follows describes a single TCR beta chain. Its specificity is not known. The trim removed 0 bases at V and 4 bases at J, leaving 3 bases unmatched. CDR3 length equals 14 residues. In germline, CDR1 is SGHTA, CDR2 FQGNSA. Researchers ran the PCR with 60 Vbeta and 13 Jbeta primers. TCRdb's table, derived via immunoSEQ multiplex PCR, lists solely in-frame clones and lacks some. The table has 75,000 to 100,000 clones, about 83% seen once. This sample was taken from a study of cytomegalovirus exposure and HLA in healthy donors. As for the study in general: The study's early data release held 80 million to 95 million unique TCRs from HLA-typed donors. Study findings and constraints: A later analysis found common viral pathogens apparently linked to several of the most significant clusters. Per a later analysis, HLA-associated TCR beta chains showed more clonal expansion than other, equally common TCR beta chains.

Sequences were obtained from PBMCs. The origin of this receptor is a man aged 55 to 70 in good health and CMV-seropositive. The rearrangement links TRBV7-2 to TRBJ2-7; 7 bases agree with TRBD1. This CDR3 is CASSLAGGWYEQYF. CDR3 DNA sequence: TGTGCCAGCAGCTTAGCAGGGGGCTGGTACGAGCAGTACTTC.